This T cell receptor (beta chain) comes out of a study of blood T cell repertoires in COVID-19. Sequenced by immunoSEQ multiplex PCR; TCRdb stores in-frame clones only, minus some. The table has around 160,000 clones, over 80% seen once. This CDR3 comprises 15 residues. The germline gives CDR1 SGHVS, CDR2 FNYEAQ. J lost 0 bases, V lost 3 bases, and 1 base had no gene match. This sequence joins TRBV7-6 and TRBJ2-2, with 7 positions matching TRBD2. The specimen was peripheral blood. This TCR was sampled from a man older than 75 with acute or convalescent COVID-19. The CDR3 loop is CASSLSGTNTGELFF. The DNA of the CDR3 is TGTGCCAGCAGCTTGAGCGGGACGAACACCGGGGAGCTGTTTTTT.